This T cell receptor beta chain was obtained from a study of blood T cell repertoires in COVID-19. Profiling relied on immunoSEQ multiplex PCR, and the TCRdb table lists in-frame clones only, not all of them. The table includes some 140,000 clones, 70% to 80% detected once. Enrollment of patients from Seattle took place during active infection, with longitudinal follow-up. The germline V and J ends were trimmed by 2 bases and 0 bases, with 8 bases remaining between them. The CDR3 is 14 residues long. The germline V gene has CDR1 GTSNPN and CDR2 SVGIG (reference sequence). This chain links TRBV30 with TRBJ1-5; D remains unclear. The TCR sequence derives from a woman in her seventies with COVID-19, enrolled during active disease. Sequencing input: peripheral blood. CDR3 coding DNA: TGTGCCTGGAGTACAGTTAATAGCAATCAGCCCCAGCATTTT. It specifies CAWSTVNSNQPQHF.